Listed below are T cell receptor beta chains from one sample, sequenced in a study of CD8 T cells in ankylosing spondylitis. In TCRdb, the 5' RACE reads were re-called with MiXCR into one record per CDR3 protein. The data hold over 150,000 distinct CDR3 sequences, with about 20% observed a single time. Sequencing was done on a sample of blood, either unsorted or a sorted T cell fraction (not recorded which). Receptor source: a male donor aged 10 to 30 with ankylosing spondylitis or in good health (not recorded which). CDR3s include the opening cysteine and the closing phenylalanine or tryptophan. Each record gives: V gene, J gene, clone size, D gene, CDR3 DNA, CDR3 protein. A D gene is named only where the DNA matches it firmly. Size tells how often a clone was seen (once, few, many) or the class of an expanded clone, and some rows leave it out.

TRBV4-1,TRBJ1-1,many,.,TGCGCCAGCAGTCCTCAGGTGAACACTGAAGCTTTCTTT,CASSPQVNTEAFF
TRBV12-3/TRBV12-4,TRBJ1-4,many,TRBD1,TGTGCCAGCAGACCGGGACAGGGGGCGCGGGGCGAAAAACTGTTTTTT,CASRPGQGARGEKLFF
TRBV11-2,TRBJ2-1,many,TRBD2,TGTGCCAGCAGCTTAGGTAGCGGGATCTCCTACAATGAGCAGTTCTTC,CASSLGSGISYNEQFF
TRBV6-2/TRBV6-3,TRBJ1-1,many,.,TGTGCCAGCAGTTACTCGACCATGAACACTGAAGCTTTCTTT,CASSYSTMNTEAFF
TRBV24-1,TRBJ2-1,many,.,TGTGCCACCAGTGGGACCTTCTACAATGAGCAGTTCTTC,CATSGTFYNEQFF
TRBV27,TRBJ1-1,many,.,TGTGCCAGCAGTTTAGTATTCCCGGGGCCGGGGAGGAACACTGAAGCTTTCTTT,CASSLVFPGPGRNTEAFF
TRBV7-9,TRBJ2-1,.,TRBD2,TGTGCCAGCAGCTTCCCCCACAGCGGGAGGTCCTACAATGAGCAGTTCTTC,CASSFPHSGRSYNEQFF
TRBV12-3/TRBV12-4,TRBJ2-3,.,.,TGTGCCAGCAGTTCCCGGGACACAGATACGCAGTATTTT,CASSSRDTDTQYF
TRBV20-1,TRBJ2-1,many,TRBD1,TGCAGTGCTGTCCGGGACAGGTCATCCCCGAGCTCCTACAATGAGCAGTTCTTC,CSAVRDRSSPSSYNEQFF
TRBV20-1,TRBJ2-1,many,.,TGCAGTGTCCGCCGGGACTCCACGTACAATGAGCAGTTCTTC,CSVRRDSTYNEQFF
TRBV5-6,TRBJ2-4,many,TRBD1,TGTGCCAGCAGCTGGGACAGGGGGCGCGTCACCAAAAACATTCAGTACTTC,CASSWDRGRVTKNIQYF
TRBV5-1,TRBJ2-1,.,.,TGCGCCAGCAGCTTGGATGCGGCCAGCTCCTACAATGAGCAGTTCTTC,CASSLDAASSYNEQFF
TRBV19,TRBJ2-1,.,.,TGTGCCAGTAGTATAGACGTTAGCTCCTACAATGAGCAGTTCTTC,CASSIDVSSYNEQFF
TRBV5-1,TRBJ2-1,many,.,TGCGCCAGCAGCGAACAGGGTGGGTTGAGCAATGAGCAGTTCTTC,CASSEQGGLSNEQFF
TRBV6-2/TRBV6-3,TRBJ2-1,many,TRBD2,TGTGCCAGCATAAAAAATTGGCGGGCTAGCGGGAGCCACAATGAGCAGTTCTTC,CASIKNWRASGSHNEQFF
TRBV12-3/TRBV12-4,TRBJ1-6,many,.,TGTGCCAGCAGTCCTGATGGCTTTAGACTTAATTCACCCCTCCACTTT,CASSPDGFRLNSPLHF
TRBV4-2,TRBJ2-5,many,TRBD2,TGTGCCAGCAGCCAAGATGGAAGTAGCGGGACTCTCAGGACCCAGTACTTC,CASSQDGSSGTLRTQYF
TRBV6-5,TRBJ2-1,many,TRBD2,TGTGCCAGCAGTTACTCTAGCGGGAGCGCGAGCTCCTACAATGAGCAGTTCTTC,CASSYSSGSASSYNEQFF
TRBV20-1,TRBJ2-5,many,.,TGCAGCCTTTTCGCCCAAGAGACCCAGTACTTC,CSLFAQETQYF
TRBV11-2,TRBJ2-3,.,.,TGTGCCAGCAGCTCCCTGGGGGATACGCAGTATTTT,CASSSLGDTQYF
TRBV9,TRBJ2-3,many,TRBD2,TGTGCCAGCAGCGTCTCCCCAGCGGGAGTTACAGATACGCAGTATTTT,CASSVSPAGVTDTQYF
TRBV29-1,TRBJ2-5,.,.,TGCAGCGCCCTACACAGGGTCCTATCGGAGACCCAGTACTTC,CSALHRVLSETQYF
TRBV29-1,TRBJ2-1,few,TRBD2,TGCAGCGTTGACTGGACTAGCGGGATGAATGAGCAGTTCTTC,CSVDWTSGMNEQFF
TRBV6-4,TRBJ2-2,few,.,TGTGCCAGCACTAGGACACCGAACACCGGGGAGCTGTTTTTT,CASTRTPNTGELFF
TRBV11-3,TRBJ2-3,many,.,TGTGCCAGCAGCTTGGGGGAACCCACAGATACGCAGTATTTT,CASSLGEPTDTQYF
TRBV19,TRBJ2-1,.,TRBD2,TGTGCCAGTAGATGGGCGGGACTAGCGGGTTCCTACAATGAGCAGTTCTTC,CASRWAGLAGSYNEQFF